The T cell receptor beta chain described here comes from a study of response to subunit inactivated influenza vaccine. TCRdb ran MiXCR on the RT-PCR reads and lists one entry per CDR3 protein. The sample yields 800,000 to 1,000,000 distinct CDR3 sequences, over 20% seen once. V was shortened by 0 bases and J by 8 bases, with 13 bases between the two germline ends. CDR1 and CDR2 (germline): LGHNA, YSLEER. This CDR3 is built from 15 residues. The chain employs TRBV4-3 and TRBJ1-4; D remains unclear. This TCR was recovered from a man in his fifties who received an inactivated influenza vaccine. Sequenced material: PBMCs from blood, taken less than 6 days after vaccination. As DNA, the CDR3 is TGCGCCAGCAGCCAAGATGGGCAGGCAAAGGAAAAACTGTTTTTT. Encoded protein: CASSQDGQAKEKLFF.